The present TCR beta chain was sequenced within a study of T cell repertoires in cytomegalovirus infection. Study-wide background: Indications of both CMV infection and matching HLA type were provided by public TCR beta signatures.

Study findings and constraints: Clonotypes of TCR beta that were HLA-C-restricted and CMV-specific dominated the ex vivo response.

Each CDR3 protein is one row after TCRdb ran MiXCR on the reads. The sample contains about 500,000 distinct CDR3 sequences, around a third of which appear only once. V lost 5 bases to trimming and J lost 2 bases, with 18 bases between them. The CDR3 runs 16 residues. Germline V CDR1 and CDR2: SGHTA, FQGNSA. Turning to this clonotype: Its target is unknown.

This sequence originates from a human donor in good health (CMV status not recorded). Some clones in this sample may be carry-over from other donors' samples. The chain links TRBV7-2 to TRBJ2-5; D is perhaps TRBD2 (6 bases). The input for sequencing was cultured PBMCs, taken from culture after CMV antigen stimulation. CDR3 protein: CASSPPMGLQQETQYF. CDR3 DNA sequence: TGTGCCAGCAGCCCACCTATGGGACTCCAACAAGAGACCCAGTACTTC.